This paragraph covers one TCR beta chain sequence. The antigen is unknown. V dropped 6 bases and J dropped 4; count of bases not matched to a gene: 13. CDR1 is SGHDT and CDR2 is YYEEEE in the germline V gene. The CDR3 sequence is 16 residues long. All TCR cDNA molecules were individually tagged with a unique molecular identifier. Using its own MiXCR run on the 5' RACE reads, TCRdb lists one record per CDR3 protein. The table has more than 60,000 distinct CDR3 sequences, roughly 6.4% seen once. Time point given: sample taken at primary tumor resection. Unsorted whole RNA from tumor, nontumor lung or frozen PBMC underwent sequencing. This entry is derived from a study of spatial heterogeneity in lung cancer. Broader study findings: Compared with follow-up, resection was when ubiquitous expanded tumor TCRs appeared in blood more.

This receptor was taken from a female donor with early-stage non-small cell lung cancer. The sample consisted of PBMCs, taken at surgery. The V and J genes are TRBV5-6 and TRBJ2-5; 9 bases fit TRBD1. The DNA for the CDR3 is TGTGCCAGCATCTTTGGGACAGGGCTGAAACTAGAGACCCAGTACTTC. This translates into CASIFGTGLKLETQYF.